This paragraph covers one TCR beta chain sequence. As yet, its antigen is unknown. The entry originates in a study of Ad26.COV2.S vaccination and SARS-CoV-2 variants. As for the study in general: The authors gave Ad26.COV2.S intramuscularly, either once or twice 56 days apart.

Regarding the study as a whole: There was a possibility that the TCR breadth and depth analyses underestimated total T cell responses.

Clones were read by immunoSEQ multiplex PCR, and TCRdb kept only the in-frame ones, dropping some. This sample has roughly 350,000 clones, with 85% to 90% found just once. Documented treatment: 15 to 20 received Ad26.COV2.S at low or high dose, single or two shots; roughly 5 received placebo; per-sample allocation not given. The study sampled participants on day 63 after the first vaccine or placebo injection. Recruitment in Boston yielded a donor of adult age, 18-55 years. This TCR derives from a person aged 18 to 65 who received the Ad26.COV2.S COVID-19 vaccine or a placebo. Sequenced here: peripheral blood, sampled in a trial of Ad26.COV2.S vaccine versus placebo.

Here the CDR3 DNA reads TGTGCCAGCAGTGAAATCGCGGCAAATCAGCCCCAGCATTTT. Protein: CASSEIAANQPQHF. The chain recombines TRBV6-1 with TRBJ1-5; no definite D call. CDR3 size: 14 residues. Germline loops: CDR1 MNHNS, CDR2 SASEGT. V shed 2 bases and J shed 4 bases, with 9 bases lying between them.